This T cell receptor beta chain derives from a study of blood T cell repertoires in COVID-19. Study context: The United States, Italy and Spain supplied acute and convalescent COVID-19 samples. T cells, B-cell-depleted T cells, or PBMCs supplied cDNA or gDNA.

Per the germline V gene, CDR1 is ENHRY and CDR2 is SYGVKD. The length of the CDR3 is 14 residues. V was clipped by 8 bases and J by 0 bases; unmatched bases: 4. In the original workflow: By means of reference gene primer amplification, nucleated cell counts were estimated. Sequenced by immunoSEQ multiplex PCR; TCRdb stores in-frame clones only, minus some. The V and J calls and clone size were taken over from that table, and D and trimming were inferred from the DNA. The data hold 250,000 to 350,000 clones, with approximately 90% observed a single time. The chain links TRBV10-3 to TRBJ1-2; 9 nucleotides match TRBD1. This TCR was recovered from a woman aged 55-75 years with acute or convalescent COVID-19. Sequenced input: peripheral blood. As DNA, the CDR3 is TGTGCCATCTTCGGACAGGGGACTAACTATGGCTACACCTTC. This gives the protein CAIFGQGTNYGYTF.